One sample yielded the 19 T cell receptor beta chains listed below, sequenced in a study of shared clonotypes between healthy human individuals. Method: immunoSEQ multiplex PCR; TCRdb's copy keeps in-frame clones and lacks some. The data show about 1.5 million clones, 95% to 97% seen once. The sequenced sample was naive CD4+ T cells sorted from blood. Subset noted: CD45RA+ positively selected. The receptor set was obtained from a man aged 25-45 years in good health.

V usage is TRBV7-8 and J usage is TRBJ1-2; TRBD1 is a possible D gene (5 bases). Trimming left V 1 base short and J 3 bases short, with 9 bases between. The CDR3 is made up of 14 amino acids. Germline CDR1 reads SGHVS; CDR2 reads FQNEAQ. In DNA, the CDR3 is TGTGCCAGCAGCTTAGTGTGGGGGGACTATGGCTACACCTTC. Amino acid sequence: CASSLVWGDYGYTF.

V gene TRBV28 combines with J gene TRBJ2-7, with 7 bases matching TRBD2. The CDR3 spans 14 residues. Looked up from germline, CDR1 is MDHEN and CDR2 is SYDVKM. The V and J ends lost 5 bases and 4 bases, in that order; junction bases with no gene match: 8. CDR3: CASSSGLGWYEQYF. The CDR3 nucleotides read TGTGCCAGCAGTAGTGGACTAGGCTGGTACGAGCAGTACTTC.

The chain couples TRBV27 to TRBJ2-2, with 10 bases lining up with TRBD1. This CDR3 is built from 15 residues. V shed 4 bases and J 5 bases; nucleotides not matched to a gene: 4. Germline CDR1 is MNHEY and CDR2 is SMNVEV (reference sequence). For the CDR3, the DNA is TGTGCCAGCAGTTCCGGACAGGGGGTTACCGGGGAGCTGTTTTTT. Protein sequence: CASSSGQGVTGELFF.

The J gene is TRBJ1-3, the V gene TRBV28; D remains ambiguous. Per germline, CDR1 MDHEN and CDR2 SYDVKM. Trimming took 6 bases from V and 3 from J, leaving 6 bases between them. The CDR3 covers 12 residues. CDR3: CASRGYGNTIYF. DNA of the CDR3: TGTGCCAGCAGGGGTTATGGAAACACCATATATTTT. The variable domain in full, with the rest retrieved from reference TRBV28 and TRBJ1-3, is DVKVTQSSRYLVKRTGEKVFLECVQDMDHENMFWYRQDPGLGLRLIYFSYDVKMKEKGDIPEGYSVSREKKERFSLILESASTNQTSMYLCASRGYGNTIYFGEGSWLTVV.

V is TRBV29-1 and J is TRBJ2-3; 8 positions agree with TRBD1. The CDR3 length is 13 residues. Germline CDR1 SQVTM, CDR2 ANQGSEA. Losses at the gene ends were 6 bases for V and 9 bases for J; bases not matched to a gene: 11. CDR3 protein: CSVTGALLSTQYF. For the CDR3, the DNA is TGCAGCGTGACAGGGGCCCTTCTATCCACGCAGTATTTT.

The V and J genes are TRBV9 and TRBJ2-3; no reliable D call. CDR1 is SGDLS and CDR2 is YYNGEE in the germline V gene. V shed 5 bases and J shed 6 bases, with 19 bases lying between them. The CDR3 runs to 15 residues. CDR3 nucleotide sequence: TGTGCCAGCAGTCCCATCGGTGGGGTATCCGATACGCAGTATTTT. This translates into CASSPIGGVSDTQYF.

The gene calls are TRBV9 and TRBJ1-2; perhaps TRBD1 as D (6 bases). This CDR3 region has 13 residues. Per germline, CDR1 SGDLS and CDR2 YYNGEE. The V and J ends lost 1 base and 6 bases respectively, with 10 bases between them. The chain's CDR3 is CASSVQGRDGYTF. CDR3 DNA sequence: TGTGCCAGCAGCGTACAGGGGAGGGATGGCTACACCTTC.

The rearrangement uses TRBV5-1 and TRBJ2-7; the match to TRBD1 covers 7 bases. The junction had 6 bases not matched to a gene; V was cut back by 4 bases and J by 5 bases. In germline, CDR1 is SGHRS, CDR2 YFSETQ. The CDR3 length is 13 residues. CDR3 sequence (DNA): TGCGCCAGCAGCCCAGCCGACAGGGACGAGCAGTACTTC. Translated, it gives CASSPADRDEQYF.

This chain connects TRBV6-1 to TRBJ2-1; no firm D call. Germline loops: CDR1 MNHNS, CDR2 SASEGT. The CDR3 covers 13 residues. Between the trimmed V and J ends, which lost 2 bases and 15 bases, there was a span of 17 bases. The CDR3 loop is CASSESAHLGLFF. The DNA for the CDR3 is TGTGCCAGCAGTGAATCAGCGCACCTTGGGCTGTTCTTC.

The chain recombines TRBV4-3 with TRBJ2-2; maybe TRBD2 (6 bases). The CDR3 runs to 14 residues. V shed 0 bases and J shed 5 bases, with 7 bases lying between them. The germline V gene encodes CDR1 LGHNA and CDR2 YSLEER. CDR3 nucleotide sequence: TGCGCCAGCAGCCAAGAAGGGAGGACCGGGGAGCTGTTTTTT. Protein: CASSQEGRTGELFF.

The gene calls are TRBV27 and TRBJ2-5, with a tentative D call TRBD2 (5 bases). Germline V gives CDR1 MNHEY, CDR2 SMNVEV (reference sequence). Trimming took off 2 bases at V and 6 bases at J, with 19 bases between the two ends. The CDR3 consists of 16 residues. The CDR3 bases are TGTGCCAGCAGTTTACGGGATGACCCCAGACGCAAGACCCAGTACTTC. Its translation: CASSLRDDPRRKTQYF.

The chain recombines TRBV29-1 with TRBJ2-2, with D perhaps matching TRBD2 (5 bases). Germline V gives CDR1 SQVTM, CDR2 ANQGSEA. The CDR3 runs 12 residues. Between the trimmed V and J ends, which lost 1 base and 9 bases, there was a span of 9 bases. The CDR3 reads CSVEGGSRELFF. The CDR3 bases are TGCAGCGTTGAAGGCGGGTCGCGGGAGCTGTTTTTT.

A remark on this clone: Other DNA sequences in this specimen translate into the identical CDR3. The chain recombines TRBV28 with TRBJ2-7; D may be TRBD2 (6 bases). CDR1 is MDHEN and CDR2 is SYDVKM in the germline V gene. The CDR3 contains 14 residues. The V and J ends lost 6 bases and 0 bases respectively, with 12 bases between them. DNA of the CDR3: TGTGCCAGCAGCACTAGGGACTCCTCCTACGAGCAGTACTTC. Amino acids: CASSTRDSSYEQYF.

The chain carries TRBV18 and TRBJ1-5; D is uncertain. The CDR3 is 17 residues long. Trimming took 6 bases from V and 1 from J, leaving 19 bases between them. Germline V lookup: CDR1 KGHSH, CDR2 LQKENI. The CDR3 region is CASSPMSGSGSNQPQHF. The CDR3 DNA is TGTGCCAGCTCGCCAATGTCCGGGTCTGGGAGCAATCAGCCCCAGCATTTT. The variable domain in full, completed from reference TRBV18 and TRBJ1-5, reads NAGVMQNPRHLVRRRGQEARLRCSPMKGHSHVYWYRQLPEEGLKFMVYLQKENIIDESGMPKERFSAEFPKEGPSILRIQQVVRGDSAAYFCASSPMSGSGSNQPQHFGDGTRLSIL.

This sequence joins TRBV29-1 and TRBJ2-1; D remains ambiguous. Germline CDR1 reads SQVTM; CDR2 reads ANQGSEA. CDR3 size: 16 residues. Trimming took 7 bases from V and 8 from J, leaving 27 bases between them. The CDR3 reads CSGKMVAPHVLDEQFF. In DNA form, the CDR3 reads TGCAGCGGGAAGATGGTCGCGCCCCATGTATTAGATGAGCAGTTCTTC.

This clone has a single count. The same CDR3 arises from other DNA sequences in this sample as well. V gene TRBV9 combines with J gene TRBJ2-1, with no clear D. This CDR3 region has 13 residues. The V end was cut by 0 bases, the J end by 3 bases, with 4 bases between. The V gene's germline CDR1 is SGDLS and CDR2 YYNGEE. The CDR3 DNA reads as TGTGCCAGCAGCGTAGCGGGCTACAATGAGCAGTTCTTC. The encoded protein is CASSVAGYNEQFF.

The genes are TRBV5-4 and TRBJ2-2; TRBD1 agrees at 7 bases. The length of the CDR3 is 16 residues. J lost 1 base, V lost 3 bases, and 6 bases had no gene match. Germline V lookup: CDR1 SGHNT, CDR2 YYREEE (reference sequence). CDR3 sequence reads: CASSSTTGMNTGELFF. As DNA, the CDR3 is TGTGCCAGCAGCTCGACGACAGGGATGAACACCGGGGAGCTGTTTTTT.

The rearrangement links TRBV4-1 to TRBJ2-6; TRBD1 agrees at 8 bases. V was clipped by 4 bases and J by 0 bases; unmatched bases: 5. The CDR3 consists of 17 residues. From germline, CDR1 is MGHRA and CDR2 YSYEKL. The CDR3 nucleotides are TGCGCCAGCAGCCGCGGACAGGGTGGCTCTGGGGCCAACGTCCTGACTTTC. Translated, it gives CASSRGQGGSGANVLTF.

This clone has only a few counts. The J gene is TRBJ2-1, the V gene TRBV6-1; D is unresolved. Trimming shortened V by 3 bases and J by 9 bases, and 12 bases separated the two germline ends. The CDR3 sequence is 13 residues long. Germline CDR1 and CDR2: MNHNS and SASEGT. The CDR3 nucleotides are TGTGCCAGCAGTGACCGGGCCCGCGTTGAGCAGTTCTTC. Amino acids: CASSDRARVEQFF.